This T cell receptor beta chain is from a study of blood T cells in healthy people across ages. The CDR3 consists of 13 residues. Germline V gene lookup returns CDR1 SGDLS and CDR2 YYNGEE. V was pared by 7 bases and J by 2 bases, with 5 bases of the junction left unmatched. Combining a sample-barcoded 5' primer with a J-beta primer mix, a second PCR ran for roughly 7 to 11 cycles. TCRdb reanalysed the 5' RACE reads using MiXCR and keeps one entry per CDR3 protein. The sample has around 940,000 distinct CDR3 sequences; 45% to 60% are singletons. This clonotype was observed a handful of times. Its matching antigen is unknown. Points from the study as a whole: Roughly linear age-related decline in beta diversity appeared, significant by age around 36. A conclusive naive versus antigen-experienced comparison was prevented by the unsorted PBMCs.

The J gene is TRBJ2-5, the V gene TRBV9; 7 bases line up with TRBD2. This receptor was taken from a woman aged 60-75 years in good health. Sequencing was carried out using blood. The CDR3 sequence: CASGGDFQETQYF. The CDR3 nucleotides read TGTGCCAGCGGGGGGGACTTTCAAGAGACCCAGTACTTC. The full variable domain, rest sourced from reference TRBV9 and TRBJ2-5, is DSGVTQTPKHLITATGQRVTLRCSPRSGDLSVYWYQQSLDQGLQFLIQYYNGEERAKGNILERFSAQQFPDLHSELNLSSLELGDSALYFCASGGDFQETQYFGPGTRLLVL.